This T cell receptor beta chain was retrieved from a study of T-cell reconstitution after alpha-beta-depleted transplantation in children. This clonotype was recorded at least ten times. For TCRbeta, the library was prepared with unique molecular identifiers. TCRdb reprocessed the PCR reads with MiXCR, giving one entry per CDR3 protein. Of fewer than 750,000 distinct CDR3 sequences in the sample, roughly 24% were seen once. Source: PBMCs, mostly from graft donor cells, taken 360 days after TCRalphabeta/CD19-depleted stem cell transplant. The sequence derives from a boy under two years old who had a stem cell transplant for acute myeloid leukemia, so the T cells may come from the graft donor.

The CDR3 here is CSANSYTSNQPQHF. DNA for the CDR3: TGCAGTGCTAATTCATACACCTCCAATCAGCCCCAGCATTTT. The rearrangement joins TRBV20-1 to TRBJ1-5; D is unclear. The CDR3 contains 14 residues. The V gene lost 4 bases and the J gene lost 3 bases, with 13 bases spanning the gap. Germline values: CDR1 DFQATT, CDR2 SNEGSKA (reference sequence).